Following are 3 T cell receptor beta chains from one sample sequenced in a study of CD8 T cells in ankylosing spondylitis (TCRdb year 2017). Libraries came from 5' RACE. Sequencing used an Illumina HiSeq 2500. The public reads were reprocessed in TCRdb via fastp at Q25 and MiXCR, keeping in-frame beta chains. All rows with the same CDR3 protein become a single entry with the most common DNA and genes. Present in this sample are about 240,000 distinct CDR3 sequences, 8.6% of which were seen just once. The ten largest clonotypes hold around 7% of the sample. Source material: blood, either unsorted or a sorted T cell fraction (not recorded which). These receptors were taken from a male donor with ankylosing spondylitis or in good health (not recorded which).

Many counts were recorded for this clonotype. The V and J genes are TRBV6-1 and TRBJ1-1; 10 nucleotides align to TRBD1. Germline-derived CDR1 and CDR2 are MNHNS and SASEGT. V shed 6 bases and J 4 bases; nucleotides not matched to a gene: 8. This CDR3 has 15 residues. CDR3: CASSDYGTGVTEAFF. The CDR3 DNA reads TGTGCCAGCAGCGACTATGGGACAGGGGTCACTGAAGCTTTCTTT.

The chain couples TRBV29-1 to TRBJ1-1, with D possibly being TRBD1 (5 bases). CDR1 and CDR2 (germline): SQVTM, ANQGSEA. The CDR3 contains 13 residues. Between the trimmed V and J ends, which lost 6 bases and 6 bases, there was a span of 17 bases. CDR3 sequence (DNA): TGCAGCGTCAGTCAGGGAGGGGAGTCTGAAGCTTTCTTT. Protein sequence: CSVSQGGESEAFF.

This clonotype was observed at least ten times. The V and J genes are TRBV6-1 and TRBJ1-1; D is unresolved. From germline, CDR1 is MNHNS and CDR2 SASEGT. CDR3 length: 8 residues. V was clipped by 0 bases and J by 13 bases, with 0 bases between them. CDR3 bases: TGTGCCAGCAGTGAAGCTTTCTTT. This gives the protein CASSEAFF.